One sample yielded the 18 T cell receptor beta chains listed below, sequenced in a study of blood T cell repertoires in COVID-19. Using immunoSEQ multiplex PCR, the repertoire was profiled, and TCRdb retains in-frame clones only, with some absent. The table lists 250,000 to 350,000 clones, about 81% of them singletons. Sequencing used peripheral blood. The receptors were sampled from a human donor with COVID-19, enrolled during active disease. The donor label of this sample is uncertain.

The chain is built from TRBV7-2 and TRBJ2-2; TRBD2 agrees at 13 bases. Trimming took 5 bases from V and 13 from J; bases not matched to a gene: 16. CDR1 and CDR2 (germline): SGHTA, FQGNSA. The CDR3 consists of 17 residues. The CDR3 sequence is CASSPGLAGARGGGLFF. CDR3 bases: TGTGCCAGCAGCCCCGGACTAGCGGGAGCGAGAGGGGGTGGGCTGTTTTTT.

The rearrangement links TRBV9 to TRBJ1-3; D ambiguous. Germline CDR1 reads SGDLS; CDR2 reads YYNGEE. The ends were cut back, 6 bases at V and 0 bases at J, with 16 bases in the middle. CDR3 length equals 16 residues. CDR3 DNA sequence: TGTGCCAGCACCCCGCGGATAGGAAACTCTGGAAACACCATATATTTT. It encodes CASTPRIGNSGNTIYF.

In this sample, this clone turned up once. The J gene is TRBJ2-7, the V gene TRBV5-1; D perhaps matches TRBD1 (6 bases). CDR3 size: 15 residues. The germline V and J ends were trimmed by 4 bases and 4 bases, with 18 bases remaining between them. The germline CDR1 and CDR2 sequences are SGHRS and YFSETQ. CDR3 sequence reads: CASSPRTEGVYEQYF. CDR3 sequence (DNA): TGCGCCAGCAGCCCTCGGACAGAAGGGGTTTACGAGCAGTACTTC.

This chain uses TRBV2 with TRBJ1-2; D gene ambiguous. Germline lookup yields CDR1 SNHLY and CDR2 FYNNEI. V was cut by 7 bases and J by 7 bases, with 16 bases left in between. This CDR3 has 13 residues. For the CDR3, the DNA is TGTGCCAGCACTCGGACCGAAGCGGGTGGCTACACCTTC. It specifies CASTRTEAGGYTF.

This sequence joins TRBV12-5 and TRBJ2-7, with D unresolved. Trimming left V 2 bases short and J 3 bases short, with 14 bases between. Germline V gene sequence: CDR1 LGHNT, CDR2 FRNRAP. This CDR3 contains 15 residues. CDR3 bases: TGTGCTAGTGGTTTGCGCGGCAGAAGCTTCTACGAGCAGTACTTC. Protein: CASGLRGRSFYEQYF.

J is TRBJ2-1 and V is TRBV11-3, with 9 nucleotides matching TRBD2. Germline V CDR1 and CDR2: SGHNT, YENEEA. CDR3 length: 15 residues. V lost 4 bases, J lost 7 bases, and 8 bases stayed unmatched. The CDR3: CASSYSGSTRNEQFF. In DNA, the CDR3 is TGTGCCAGCAGCTATAGCGGGAGTACAAGGAATGAGCAGTTCTTC.

V usage is TRBV30 and J usage is TRBJ1-2; 7 bases fit TRBD1. Per the germline V gene, CDR1 is GTSNPN and CDR2 is SVGIG (reference sequence). The CDR3 contains 12 residues. The junction had 1 base not matched to a gene; V was cut back by 1 base and J by 5 bases. The CDR3 protein is CAWSAGGYGYTF. The DNA of the CDR3 is TGTGCCTGGAGTGCAGGGGGATATGGCTACACCTTC.

V gene TRBV30 combines with J gene TRBJ2-7, with a tentative D call TRBD2 (6 bases). The CDR3 covers 13 residues. The germline V and J ends were trimmed by 3 bases and 3 bases, with 12 bases remaining between them. The germline CDR1 and CDR2 sequences are GTSNPN and SVGIG (reference sequence). This CDR3 is CAWSSGTFYEQYF. DNA for the CDR3: TGTGCCTGGAGCTCCGGGACTTTCTACGAGCAGTACTTC.

This clone was recorded many times. The chain links TRBV9 to TRBJ1-1; D is unresolved. This CDR3 region has 15 residues. Trimming took 0 bases from V and 0 from J, leaving 9 bases between them. CDR1 SGDLS and CDR2 YYNGEE come from the germline V gene. The CDR3, as DNA: TGTGCCAGCAGCGTAGGCCCGGGGATGAACACTGAAGCTTTCTTT. This encodes CASSVGPGMNTEAFF.

This chain links TRBV9 with TRBJ2-1, with 9 bases identical to TRBD2. The CDR3 is made up of 15 amino acids. With 3 bases clipped from V and 6 bases from J, the junction kept 7 bases outside the gene matches. Germline V CDR1 and CDR2: SGDLS, YYNGEE. The CDR3 loop reads CASSARLAEFNEQFF. The CDR3 coding sequence is TGTGCCAGCAGCGCTAGACTAGCGGAATTCAATGAGCAGTTCTTC.

The chain couples TRBV30 to TRBJ2-2, with D possibly being TRBD1 (5 bases). Germline lookup yields CDR1 GTSNPN and CDR2 SVGIG (reference sequence). The CDR3 contains 16 residues. The V end was cut by 0 bases, the J end by 0 bases, with 11 bases between. CDR3 protein: CAWSVRGRANTGELFF. The DNA of the CDR3 is TGTGCCTGGAGTGTAAGAGGCAGGGCGAACACCGGGGAGCTGTTTTTT.

V and J are TRBV6-5 and TRBJ1-4; D remains ambiguous. CDR3 size: 14 residues. V dropped 2 bases and J dropped 5 bases, with 9 bases sitting between them. Germline loops: CDR1 MNHEY, CDR2 SVGAGI. DNA for the CDR3: TGTGCCAGCAGTTACAAGCGAGAGAATGAAAAACTGTTTTTT. Translated: CASSYKRENEKLFF.

The rearrangement links TRBV11-2 to TRBJ2-7, with a weak D call TRBD2 (6 bases). V lost 0 bases and J lost 0, with 6 bases in between. In germline, CDR1 is SGHAT, CDR2 FQNNGV. This CDR3 spans 14 amino acids. The CDR3 nucleotides are TGTGCCAGCAGCTTAGAGCGGGACTCCTACGAGCAGTACTTC. This sequence encodes CASSLERDSYEQYF.

The chain carries TRBV29-1 and TRBJ2-3, with 9 bases aligning to TRBD2. After removal of 5 bases from V and 1 base from J, the junction contained 1 base not matched to a gene. The CDR3 has 13 amino acids. Germline lookup yields CDR1 SQVTM and CDR2 ANQGSEA. The DNA of the CDR3 is TGCAGCGTTTCTAGCGGGGGCACAGATACGCAGTATTTT. It specifies CSVSSGGTDTQYF.

V is TRBV19 and J is TRBJ1-1, with a weak D call TRBD1 (5 bases). Germline V lookup: CDR1 LNHDA, CDR2 SQIVND (reference sequence). Trimming cost V 5 bases and J 1 base, with 8 bases left between them. The CDR3 is 13 residues long. DNA for the CDR3: TGTGCCAGTAGTCCGACAGCGAACACTGAAGCTTTCTTT. Its translation: CASSPTANTEAFF.

The genes are TRBV27 and TRBJ1-1; TRBD1 aligns across 7 bases. J was trimmed by 3 bases and V by 6 bases; bases with no gene match: 7. This CDR3 contains 14 residues. Germline V gene lookup returns CDR1 MNHEY and CDR2 SMNVEV (reference sequence). CDR3 nucleotides: TGTGCCAGCAGGCTCAACAGGGGAGACACTGAAGCTTTCTTT. Encoded protein: CASRLNRGDTEAFF.

The V and J genes are TRBV19 and TRBJ1-3; D gene uncertain. This CDR3 contains 17 residues. V dropped 3 bases and J dropped 0 bases, with 15 bases sitting between them. Germline CDR1 reads LNHDA; CDR2 reads SQIVND (reference sequence). The CDR3 region is CASSIAAGSSSGNTIYF. The CDR3, as DNA: TGTGCCAGTAGTATTGCCGCCGGCTCTAGCTCTGGAAACACCATATATTTT.

The genes are TRBV7-9 and TRBJ2-1; perhaps TRBD2 as D (6 bases). This CDR3 comprises 15 residues. Trimming left V 3 bases short and J 3 bases short, with 12 bases between. Germline-derived CDR1 and CDR2 are SEHNR and FQNEAQ (reference sequence). The CDR3 spells CASSFVGTFYNEQFF. CDR3 nucleotides: TGTGCCAGCAGCTTTGTTGGGACTTTCTACAATGAGCAGTTCTTC.